The 19 T cell receptor beta chains given below trace back to one sample, sequenced in a study of blood T cell repertoires in COVID-19 (dated by TCRdb to the early 2020s). Libraries were constructed by the immunoSEQ multiplex PCR assay. Held by TCRdb, this immuneACCESS table contains in-frame sequences only and omits some clones. Under half of the omission traces to an unresolved V gene where checked; the cause of the rest is unknown. The sample has approximately 89,000 clones on record, 80% to 95% of them singletons. Of the sample, approximately 6% falls within the top ten clones. The sample comprised peripheral blood. The receptors were sampled from a woman aged 60-75 years with active COVID-19.

This rearrangement joins TRBV10-3 to TRBJ1-1; 11 bases map to TRBD1. CDR3 length equals 14 residues. Looked up from germline, CDR1 is ENHRY and CDR2 is SYGVKD. The V and J ends lost 7 bases and 3 bases, in that order; junction bases with no gene match: 4. The CDR3 DNA follows: TGTGCCATCATGGGGGGACAGGGGGACACTGAAGCTTTCTTT. Its translation: CAIMGGQGDTEAFF.

This chain links TRBV5-4 with TRBJ2-7; 11 positions agree with TRBD2. CDR3 length: 15 amino acids. V shed 4 bases and J 5 bases; nucleotides not matched to a gene: 8. Germline V gene lookup returns CDR1 SGHNT and CDR2 YYREEE (reference sequence). The CDR3, as DNA: TGTGCCAGCAGCAACCCCAGACTAGCGGGGAACGAGCAGTACTTC. It yields the protein CASSNPRLAGNEQYF.

The V gene is TRBV2, the J gene TRBJ1-3; possibly TRBD1 for D (6 bases). V was pared by 6 bases and J by 0 bases, with 15 bases between. The CDR3 totals 16 residues. From germline, CDR1 is SNHLY and CDR2 FYNNEI. CDR3: CASSDTGPFSGNTIYF. CDR3 DNA: TGTGCCAGCAGCGACACAGGGCCATTCTCTGGAAACACCATATATTTT.

This chain links TRBV7-8 with TRBJ2-2, with D uncertain. Trimming took off 7 bases at V and 1 base at J, with 13 bases between the two ends. This CDR3 is built from 15 residues. Germline CDR1 reads SGHVS; CDR2 reads FQNEAQ. For the CDR3, the DNA is TGTGCCAGCAACGGCGTGGGCAAGAACACCGGGGAGCTGTTTTTT. Protein product: CASNGVGKNTGELFF.

This clone was detected only once. This chain connects TRBV4-1 to TRBJ2-5, with 13 bases aligning to TRBD2. The V and J ends lost 0 bases and 4 bases, in that order; junction bases with no gene match: 2. Germline V lookup: CDR1 MGHRA, CDR2 YSYEKL. The CDR3 has 16 amino acids. Here the CDR3 DNA reads TGCGCCAGCAGCCAAGAGGGACTAGCGGGGCGAGAGACCCAGTACTTC. Protein sequence: CASSQEGLAGRETQYF.

This chain connects TRBV5-5 to TRBJ2-7, with 9 bases lining up with TRBD2. The CDR3 length is 14 residues. The ends lost 4 bases at V and 2 bases at J; junction bases unmatched: 4. From germline, CDR1 is SGHKS and CDR2 YYEKEE (reference sequence). The CDR3 sequence: CASSSSSGAYEQYF. CDR3 sequence (DNA): TGTGCCAGCAGCAGTTCTAGCGGGGCCTACGAGCAGTACTTC.

Only one count was recorded for this clone. The V and J genes are TRBV10-1 and TRBJ1-1, with D unresolved. V lost 4 bases to trimming and J lost 11 bases, with 17 bases between them. CDR1 and CDR2 (germline): WNHNN, SYGVQD (reference sequence). The CDR3 runs to 13 residues. The CDR3 sequence: CASSVSELGYAFF. As DNA, the CDR3 is TGCGCCAGCAGTGTTAGCGAGCTGGGTTACGCTTTCTTT.

The V and J genes are TRBV24-1 and TRBJ2-2; TRBD1 matches at 8 bases. V lost 1 base and J lost 9; bases outside the gene matches: 6. CDR1 is KGHDR and CDR2 is SFDVKD in the germline V gene. This CDR3 has 15 amino acids. The CDR3 DNA follows: TGTGCCACCAGTGATTTTCAGGGGGCGAGCCGGGAGCTGTTTTTT. Residues: CATSDFQGASRELFF.

The rearrangement joins TRBV19 to TRBJ1-4, with TRBD1 matching over 11 bases. V lost 5 bases and J lost 7; bases outside the gene matches: 6. The germline V gene has CDR1 LNHDA and CDR2 SQIVND (reference sequence). The CDR3 covers 15 residues. CDR3 DNA sequence: TGTGCCAGTAGTCCCCTGGGACAGGGGGGTGAAAAACTGTTTTTT. Its protein product is CASSPLGQGGEKLFF.

V gene TRBV5-4 combines with J gene TRBJ2-7; no firm D call. Germline CDR1 and CDR2: SGHNT and YYREEE (reference sequence). The length of the CDR3 is 14 residues. With 0 bases removed from V and 0 bases from J, the gap between germline ends came to 7 bases. The CDR3 bases are TGTGCCAGCAGCTTGGATTCCCTCTCCTACGAGCAGTACTTC. This codes for CASSLDSLSYEQYF. The variable domain in full, with the rest retrieved from reference TRBV5-4 and TRBJ2-7, is ETGVTQSPTHLIKTRGQQVTLRCSSQSGHNTVSWYQQALGQGPQFIFQYYREEENGRGNFPPRFSGLQFPNYSSELNVNALELDDSALYLCASSLDSLSYEQYFGPGTRLTVT.

This clone was seen a few times. The J gene is TRBJ2-7, the V gene TRBV19; 7 bases align to TRBD1. This CDR3 has 16 amino acids. The germline V gene has CDR1 LNHDA and CDR2 SQIVND (reference sequence). Trimming at V came to 3 bases and at J to 7 bases, leaving 15 bases not matched to a gene. CDR3 sequence reads: CASSIEFTGVQGEQYF. DNA for the CDR3: TGTGCCAGTAGTATCGAGTTCACAGGGGTCCAGGGGGAGCAGTACTTC.

The chain recombines TRBV4-1 with TRBJ1-6; no clear D gene. CDR1 is MGHRA and CDR2 is YSYEKL in the germline V gene. V was trimmed by 0 bases and J by 10 bases, leaving 13 bases between them. The CDR3 sequence is 15 residues long. In DNA form, the CDR3 reads TGCGCCAGCAGCCAAGAAACGGCCAGCGGATCACCCCTCCACTTT. Its protein is CASSQETASGSPLHF.

This clone was seen only once. V usage is TRBV29-1 and J usage is TRBJ1-1; no firm D call. This CDR3 is 14 amino acids long. Trimming shortened V by 1 base and J by 2 bases, and 11 bases separated the two germline ends. In germline, CDR1 is SQVTM, CDR2 ANQGSEA. The CDR3 DNA sequence: TGCAGCGTTGAAGCGCGTCAGGCTAACACTGAAGCTTTCTTT. This gives the protein CSVEARQANTEAFF.

The chain recombines TRBV9 with TRBJ1-1, with TRBD1 matching over 10 bases. Looked up from germline, CDR1 is SGDLS and CDR2 is YYNGEE. V dropped 0 bases and J dropped 5; count of bases not matched to a gene: 4. CDR3 size: 15 residues. The CDR3 DNA reads as TGTGCCAGCAGCGTAGTCGGGACAGGGGTGACTGAAGCTTTCTTT. This sequence encodes CASSVVGTGVTEAFF.

The chain couples TRBV9 to TRBJ2-7; 7 bases are a match to TRBD2. The trim removed 0 bases at V and 2 bases at J, leaving 2 bases unmatched. CDR1 is SGDLS, CDR2 YYNGEE, per germline. The CDR3 covers 14 residues. CDR3 loop: CASSVDGGAYEQYF. Written as DNA, the CDR3 is TGTGCCAGCAGCGTAGATGGGGGGGCCTACGAGCAGTACTTC.

The V call is TRBV4-2, the J call TRBJ1-2; the match to TRBD1 covers 7 bases. The V and J ends lost 0 bases and 7 bases, in that order; junction bases with no gene match: 5. The CDR3 length is 14 residues. Germline V gene lookup returns CDR1 LGHNA and CDR2 YNFKEQ. CDR3 coding DNA: TGTGCCAGCAGCCAAGAGGACAGGCGGGGTGGCTACACCTTC. It translates to CASSQEDRRGGYTF.

The sample holds a few counts of this clone. Here the CDR3 DNA reads TGTGCCAGCACCGAGGAGGGAACTAGCAATCAGCCCCAGCATTTT. Its protein is CASTEEGTSNQPQHF. V is TRBV2 and J is TRBJ1-5; D call uncertain. The CDR3 length is 15 residues. Germline V gene lookup returns CDR1 SNHLY and CDR2 FYNNEI. The V and J ends lost 7 bases and 0 bases respectively, with 13 bases between them.

Written as DNA, the CDR3 is TGCAGCGTTACCAGGTGGTCGAACACTGAAGCTTTCTTT. This codes for CSVTRWSNTEAFF. V gene TRBV29-1 combines with J gene TRBJ1-1; D remains unclear. CDR3 length equals 13 residues. Germline CDR1 reads SQVTM; CDR2 reads ANQGSEA. The germline V and J ends were trimmed by 5 bases and 1 base, with 11 bases remaining between them. Complete variable domain (other parts from reference TRBV29-1 and TRBJ1-1): SAVISQKPSRDICQRGTSLTIQCQVDSQVTMMFWYRQQPGQSLTLIATANQGSEATYESGFVIDKFPISRPNLTFSTLTVSNMSPEDSSIYLCSVTRWSNTEAFFGQGTRLTVV.

This chain uses TRBV7-9 with TRBJ1-4, with D unresolved. The CDR3 spans 13 residues. V gave up 5 bases and J gave up 7 bases, with 11 bases separating them. The germline gives CDR1 SEHNR, CDR2 FQNEAQ (reference sequence). DNA for the CDR3: TGTGCCAGCAGCGTTCGAGGTGTTGAAAAACTGTTTTTT. Protein sequence: CASSVRGVEKLFF.